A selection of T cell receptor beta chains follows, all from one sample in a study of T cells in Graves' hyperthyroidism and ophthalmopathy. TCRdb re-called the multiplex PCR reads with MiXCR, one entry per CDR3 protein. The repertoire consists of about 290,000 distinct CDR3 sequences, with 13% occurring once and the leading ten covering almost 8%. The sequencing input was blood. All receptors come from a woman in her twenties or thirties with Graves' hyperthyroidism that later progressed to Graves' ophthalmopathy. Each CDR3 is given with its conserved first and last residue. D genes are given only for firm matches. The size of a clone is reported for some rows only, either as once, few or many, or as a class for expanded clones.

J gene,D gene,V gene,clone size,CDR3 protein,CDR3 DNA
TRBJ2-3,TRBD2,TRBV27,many,CASSRRPDGGGDTQYF,TGTGCCAGCAGTCGTAGGCCCGACGGGGGGGGGGATACGCAGTATTTT
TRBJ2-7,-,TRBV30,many,CAWTIGQGGFVYEQYF,TGTGCCTGGACAATAGGACAGGGAGGGTTTGTGTACGAGCAGTACTTC
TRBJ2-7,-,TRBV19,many,CASSIAPESYEQYF,TGTGCCAGTAGTATAGCCCCAGAATCCTACGAGCAGTACTTC
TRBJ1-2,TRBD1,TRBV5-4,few,CASSLPGGYGYTF,TGTGCCAGCAGCTTACCAGGGGGTTATGGCTACACCTTC
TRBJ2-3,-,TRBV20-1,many,CSVQTGTSTDTQYF,TGCAGTGTTCAAACCGGGACTAGCACAGATACGCAGTATTTT
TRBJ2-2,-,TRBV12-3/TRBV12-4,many,CASSHQVIGELFF,TGTGCCAGCAGTCATCAGGTGATCGGGGAGCTGTTTTTT
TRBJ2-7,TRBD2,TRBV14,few,CASSRERGGSGSYEQYF,TGTGCCAGCAGCCGCGAGCGGGGCGGGAGTGGGTCCTACGAGCAGTACTTC
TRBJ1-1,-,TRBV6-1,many,CASSYQSGILAMNTEAFF,TGTGCCAGCAGTTATCAATCAGGGATACTTGCGATGAACACTGAAGCTTTCTTT
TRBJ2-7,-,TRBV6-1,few,CASMASSSYEQYF,TGTGCCAGTATGGCCTCGAGCTCCTACGAGCAGTACTTC
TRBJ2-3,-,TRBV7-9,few,CASSLGRSVGDTQYF,TGTGCCAGCAGCTTAGGCAGGAGCGTAGGAGATACGCAGTATTTT
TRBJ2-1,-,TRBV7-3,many,CASSLMGHNEQFF,TGTGCCAGCAGCTTAATGGGGCACAATGAGCAGTTCTTC
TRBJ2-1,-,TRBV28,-,CASSVALSYNEQFF,TGTGCCAGCAGTGTAGCACTCTCCTACAATGAGCAGTTCTTC
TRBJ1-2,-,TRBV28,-,CAGSLGYYGYTF,TGTGCCGGCAGTTTGGGGTACTATGGCTACACCTTC
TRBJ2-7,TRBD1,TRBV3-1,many,CASSHRDRVWEQYF,TGTGCCAGCAGCCACCGGGACAGGGTATGGGAGCAGTACTTC
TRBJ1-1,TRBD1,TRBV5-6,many,CASSLDRGLGNTEAFF,TGTGCCAGCAGCTTGGACAGGGGGCTTGGGAACACTGAAGCTTTCTTT
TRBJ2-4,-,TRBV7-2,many,CASSPGGGKNIQYF,TGTGCCAGCAGCCCAGGAGGGGGCAAAAACATTCAGTACTTC
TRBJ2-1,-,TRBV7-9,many,CASSLARDRLNNEQFF,TGTGCCAGCAGCTTAGCAAGAGACAGGCTCAACAATGAGCAGTTCTTC
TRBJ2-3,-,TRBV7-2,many,CASSLAGTVTDTQYF,TGTGCCAGCAGCCTGGCCGGGACCGTCACAGATACGCAGTATTTT
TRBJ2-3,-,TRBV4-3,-,CASSQDYHTDTQYF,TGCGCCAGCAGCCAAGATTACCACACAGATACGCAGTATTTT
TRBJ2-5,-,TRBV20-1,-,CSASSASSRSHQETQYF,TGCAGTGCTAGTAGTGCCAGCAGCCGTAGCCACCAAGAGACCCAGTACTTC
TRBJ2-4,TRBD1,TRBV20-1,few,CSARPGAGQDIQYF,TGCAGTGCTAGACCTGGCGCCGGACAGGACATTCAGTACTTC
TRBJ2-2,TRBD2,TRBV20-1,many,CSAGLAGGLNTGELFF,TGCAGTGCGGGACTAGCGGGAGGGCTAAACACCGGGGAGCTGTTTTTT
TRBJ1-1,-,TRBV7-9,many,CASSLSSGGNTEAFF,TGTGCCAGCAGCTTAAGCTCTGGGGGGAACACTGAAGCTTTCTTT
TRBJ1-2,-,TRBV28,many,CASSFWGGGYTF,TGTGCCAGCAGTTTCTGGGGCGGCGGCTACACCTTC
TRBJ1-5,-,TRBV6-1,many,CASSYEGDQPQHF,TGTGCCAGCAGTTATGAGGGTGACCAGCCCCAGCATTTT
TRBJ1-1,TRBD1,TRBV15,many,CATSRDQGAGNTEAFF,TGTGCCACCAGCAGAGATCAGGGGGCTGGGAACACTGAAGCTTTCTTT
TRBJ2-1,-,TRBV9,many,CASSAWDFNEQFF,TGTGCCAGCAGCGCCTGGGACTTCAATGAGCAGTTCTTC
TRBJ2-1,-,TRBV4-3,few,CASSQDVRVNEQFF,TGCGCCAGCAGCCAAGATGTCAGGGTGAATGAGCAGTTCTTC
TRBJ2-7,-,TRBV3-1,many,CASSHKYEQYF,TGTGCCAGCAGCCATAAGTACGAGCAGTACTTC
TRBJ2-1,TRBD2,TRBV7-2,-,CASSQDPGLAGEQFF,TGTGCCAGCAGCCAAGATCCCGGACTAGCAGGGGAGCAGTTCTTC
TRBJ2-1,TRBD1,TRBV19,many,CASSIWGQGHNEQFF,TGTGCCAGTAGCATTTGGGGACAGGGTCACAATGAGCAGTTCTTC
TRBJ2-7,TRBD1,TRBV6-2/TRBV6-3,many,CASSHSGTGYEQYF,TGTGCCAGCAGTCACTCCGGGACAGGGTACGAGCAGTACTTC
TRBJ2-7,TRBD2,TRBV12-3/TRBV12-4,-,CANSPLAGAGYEQYF,TGTGCCAACAGTCCCCTAGCGGGAGCGGGCTACGAGCAGTACTTC
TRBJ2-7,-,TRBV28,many,CASSPQNRVGREQYF,TGTGCCAGCAGTCCCCAGAACAGGGTGGGGCGCGAGCAGTACTTC
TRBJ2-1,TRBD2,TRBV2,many,CASSDGLAETDNEQFF,TGTGCCAGCAGTGACGGCCTAGCGGAGACCGACAATGAGCAGTTCTTC
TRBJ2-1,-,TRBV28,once,CASRSPDTGYNEQFF,TGTGCCAGCAGGAGTCCCGATACAGGGTACAATGAGCAGTTCTTC
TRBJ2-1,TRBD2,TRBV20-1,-,CSAIGVAGGNEQFF,TGCAGTGCTATAGGGGTAGCGGGAGGTAATGAGCAGTTCTTC
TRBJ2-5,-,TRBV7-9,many,CASSLAGGQETQYF,TGTGCCAGCAGCTTAGCTGGTGGCCAAGAGACCCAGTACTTC
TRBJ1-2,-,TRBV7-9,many,CASSPTGVGTYGYTF,TGTGCCAGCAGCCCGACGGGGGTCGGGACCTATGGCTACACCTTC
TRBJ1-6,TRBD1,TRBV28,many,CASSSGGQGTHSPLHF,TGTGCCAGCAGCTCAGGGGGACAGGGGACGCATTCACCCCTCCACTTT
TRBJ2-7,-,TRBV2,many,CASLWGTEQYF,TGTGCCAGCCTGTGGGGGACCGAGCAGTACTTC
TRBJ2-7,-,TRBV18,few,CASSGGGSHEQYF,TGTGCCAGCTCAGGTGGGGGGTCGCACGAGCAGTACTTC
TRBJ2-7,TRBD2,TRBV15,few,CATSRGVAGGTYEQYF,TGTGCCACCAGCAGAGGAGTGGCGGGAGGGACCTACGAGCAGTACTTC
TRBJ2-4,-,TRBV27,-,CASSQTQVPVYIQYF,TGTGCCAGCAGCCAAACGCAGGTTCCAGTCTACATTCAGTACTTC
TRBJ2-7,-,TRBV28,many,CASSLRYEQYF,TGTGCCAGCAGCCTTAGGTACGAGCAGTACTTC
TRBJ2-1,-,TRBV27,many,CASSPITWGHEQFF,TGTGCCAGCAGTCCGATCACCTGGGGCCATGAGCAGTTCTTC
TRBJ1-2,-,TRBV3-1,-,CASSQEGLTPINGYTF,TGTGCCAGCAGCCAAGAGGGGCTGACTCCTATTAATGGCTACACCTTC
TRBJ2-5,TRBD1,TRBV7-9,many,CASSGGQYQETQYF,TGTGCCAGCAGCGGGGGACAGTACCAAGAGACCCAGTACTTC
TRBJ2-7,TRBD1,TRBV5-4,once,CASSSRVGTGLREQYF,TGTGCCAGCAGCTCCCGGGTGGGGACAGGGTTGCGGGAGCAGTACTTC
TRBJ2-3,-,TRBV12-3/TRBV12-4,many,CASSFWAATDTQYF,TGTGCCAGCAGTTTTTGGGCAGCCACAGATACGCAGTATTTT
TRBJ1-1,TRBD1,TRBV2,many,CASSERATGTTEAFF,TGTGCCAGCAGTGAAAGAGCGACAGGGACCACTGAAGCTTTCTTT
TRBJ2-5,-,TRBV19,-,CASSPDPIEAQYF,TGTGCCAGTAGCCCCGACCCGATTGAGGCCCAGTACTTC
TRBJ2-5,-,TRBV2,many,CASRPTVGKTQYF,TGTGCCAGCAGGCCGACTGTAGGAAAGACCCAGTACTTC
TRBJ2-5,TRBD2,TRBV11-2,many,CASSYSGSVQETQYF,TGTGCCAGCAGCTATAGCGGGAGCGTCCAAGAGACCCAGTACTTC
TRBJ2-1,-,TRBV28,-,CASSSYSKLWAYNEQFF,TGTGCCAGCAGTTCTTACTCGAAGTTATGGGCCTACAATGAGCAGTTCTTC